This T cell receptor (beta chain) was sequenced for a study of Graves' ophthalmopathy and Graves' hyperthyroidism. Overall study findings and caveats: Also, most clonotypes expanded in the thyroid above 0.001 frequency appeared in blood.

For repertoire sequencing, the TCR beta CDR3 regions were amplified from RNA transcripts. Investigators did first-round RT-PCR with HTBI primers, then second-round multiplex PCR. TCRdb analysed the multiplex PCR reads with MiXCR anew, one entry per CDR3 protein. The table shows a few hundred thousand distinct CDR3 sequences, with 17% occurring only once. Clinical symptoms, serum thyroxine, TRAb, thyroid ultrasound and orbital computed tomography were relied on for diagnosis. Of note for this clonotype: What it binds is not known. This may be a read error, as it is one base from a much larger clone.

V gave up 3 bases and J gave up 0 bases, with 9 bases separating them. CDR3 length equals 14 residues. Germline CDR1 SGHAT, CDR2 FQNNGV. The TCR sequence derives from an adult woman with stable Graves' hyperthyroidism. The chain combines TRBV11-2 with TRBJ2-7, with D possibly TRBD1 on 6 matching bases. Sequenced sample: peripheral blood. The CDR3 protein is CASSFGTYSYEQYF. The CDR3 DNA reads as TGTGCCAGCAGCTTTGGGACATACTCCTACGAGCAGTACTTC.